This is a list of T cell receptor beta chains from one sample in a study of CD8 T cells in ankylosing spondylitis. TCRdb processed the 5' RACE reads anew with MiXCR; each CDR3 protein has one entry. Here the sample spans about 240,000 distinct CDR3 sequences, approximately 7.6% being singletons. The sample was blood, either unsorted or a sorted T cell fraction (not recorded which). Receptor source: a female donor with ankylosing spondylitis or in good health (not recorded which). Both conserved end residues are trimmed from each CDR3. The order of the fields is V gene, J gene, CDR3 length, CDR3 protein.

TRBV5-6	TRBJ1-1	12	AGSSDVMNTEAF
TRBV4-3	TRBJ2-2	15	ASSQVIGSGTGGELF
TRBV12-3/TRBV12-4	TRBJ2-2	11	ASRLRLAEKLF
TRBV20-1	TRBJ2-7	11	SASKLAVYEQY
TRBV12-3/TRBV12-4	TRBJ2-2	13	ASRPRQGASGELF
TRBV2	TRBJ2-1	11	ARGASARNEQF
TRBV15	TRBJ2-7	11	ATSNGVNYEQY
TRBV21-1	TRBJ1-4	11	ASSRDRTEKLF
TRBV5-4	TRBJ2-2	15	ASSSRLAGGKTGELF
TRBV4-3	TRBJ2-3	14	ASSQDWREGPDTQY
TRBV7-9	TRBJ2-1	12	ASSSLEPDDEQF
TRBV10-3	TRBJ2-2	13	ASGDRAIGAGELF
TRBV4-3	TRBJ2-1	13	ASSQGLAGDYEQF
TRBV6-6	TRBJ2-7	10	ASSHQVNEQY
TRBV7-9	TRBJ2-7	12	ASSLSGSPYEQY
TRBV11-3	TRBJ2-2	10	ASSIGPGELF
TRBV7-2	TRBJ2-2	14	ASSLNKGLNTGELF
TRBV20-1	TRBJ2-7	12	SASRSSGSYEQY
TRBV12-3/TRBV12-4	TRBJ2-1	14	ASSFSGGRPGNEQF
TRBV20-1	TRBJ1-5	14	SARDQGRGPNQPQH
TRBV6-1	TRBJ1-3	11	ASKEVPGNTIY
TRBV12-5	TRBJ2-1	11	ASGLATYNEQF
TRBV27	TRBJ1-5	15	ASSFLRTGVPYQPQH
TRBV12-3/TRBV12-4	TRBJ2-2	14	ASSFFITPKGGELF
TRBV12-3/TRBV12-4	TRBJ1-1	11	ASSGHLDTEAF
TRBV20-1	TRBJ2-7	13	SAGGQTAGTYEQY
TRBV7-2	TRBJ2-7	12	ASSRNGLAYEQY
TRBV11-2	TRBJ2-1	13	ASSLRGYYYNEQF
TRBV30	TRBJ2-1	11	AWRGDGAGEQF
TRBV7-9	TRBJ1-1	13	ASSPKGSMDTEAF
TRBV20-1	TRBJ1-1	11	SAWGETDTEAF
TRBV20-1	TRBJ1-5	14	SARGASQISNQPQH
TRBV4-3	TRBJ2-1	14	ASSQETSGNYNEQF
TRBV10-3	TRBJ1-5	9	AAGSNQPQH
TRBV20-1	TRBJ2-3	14	SARGTLQNPTDTQY
TRBV20-1	TRBJ1-1	12	SARVQGGLTEAF